The subject of this entry is one TCR beta chain. The germline V gene encodes CDR1 MNHEY and CDR2 SMNVEV (reference sequence). The CDR3 length is 14 residues. Trimming took 6 bases from V and 0 from J, leaving 10 bases between them. Autoimmune disease history or systemic immunosuppression disqualified patients. The record originates from a study of OX40 agonist ivuxolimab in advanced cancers. Only in-frame clones appear in the TCRdb table, and some are missing; sequencing was by immunoSEQ multiplex PCR. In the table there are tens of thousands of clones, 88% of which are singletons. This specimen consisted of CD4+ or CD8+ T cells sorted from blood, obtained in a trial of the OX40 agonist ivuxolimab. The V gene is TRBV27, the J gene TRBJ2-3; no definite D call. The sequence was obtained from an adult with an advanced solid tumor such as melanoma, head and neck, liver or kidney cancer. The CDR3 protein is CASRVGVSTDTQYF. The CDR3 nucleotides read TGTGCCAGCAGGGTTGGCGTTAGCACAGATACGCAGTATTTT.